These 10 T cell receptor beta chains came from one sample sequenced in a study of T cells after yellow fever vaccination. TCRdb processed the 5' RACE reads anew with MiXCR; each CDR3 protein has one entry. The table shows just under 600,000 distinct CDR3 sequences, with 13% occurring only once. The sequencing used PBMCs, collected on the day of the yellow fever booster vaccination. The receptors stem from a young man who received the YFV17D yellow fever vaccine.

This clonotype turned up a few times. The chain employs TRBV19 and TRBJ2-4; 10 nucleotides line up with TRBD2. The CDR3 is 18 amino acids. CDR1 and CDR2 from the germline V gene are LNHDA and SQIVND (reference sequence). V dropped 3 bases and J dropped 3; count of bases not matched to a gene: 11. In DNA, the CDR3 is TGTGCCAGTAGTATTATCCTGCCTAGCGGGAGCGACAAAAACATTCAGTACTTC. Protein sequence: CASSIILPSGSDKNIQYF.

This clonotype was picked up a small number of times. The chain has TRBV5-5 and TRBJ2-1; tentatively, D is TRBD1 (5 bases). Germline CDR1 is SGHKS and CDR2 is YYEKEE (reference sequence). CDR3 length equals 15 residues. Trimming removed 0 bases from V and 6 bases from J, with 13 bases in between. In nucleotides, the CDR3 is TGTGCCAGCAGCTTGGGGGTAGGGGCGGTCAATGAGCAGTTCTTC. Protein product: CASSLGVGAVNEQFF.

Written as DNA, the CDR3 is TGTGCCAGCAGCTCCAACTGGGACACCATATATTTT. Its translation is CASSSNWDTIYF. The chain recombines TRBV7-9 with TRBJ1-3; D is uncertain. V was cut by 4 bases and J by 8 bases, with 9 bases left in between. Looked up from germline, CDR1 is SEHNR and CDR2 is FQNEAQ (reference sequence). CDR3 size: 12 residues.

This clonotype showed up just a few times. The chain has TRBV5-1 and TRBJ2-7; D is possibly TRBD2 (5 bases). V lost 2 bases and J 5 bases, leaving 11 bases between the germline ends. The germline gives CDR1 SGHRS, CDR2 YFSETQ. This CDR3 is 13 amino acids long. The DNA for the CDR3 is TGCGCCAGCAGCTTAGCACCCGGGGACGAGCAGTACTTC. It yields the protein CASSLAPGDEQYF.

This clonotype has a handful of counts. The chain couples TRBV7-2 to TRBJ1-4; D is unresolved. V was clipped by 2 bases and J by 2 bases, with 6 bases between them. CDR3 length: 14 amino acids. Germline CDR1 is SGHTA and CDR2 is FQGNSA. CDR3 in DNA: TGTGCCAGCAGCTTAATGGGGACTAATGAAAAACTGTTTTTT. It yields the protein CASSLMGTNEKLFF.

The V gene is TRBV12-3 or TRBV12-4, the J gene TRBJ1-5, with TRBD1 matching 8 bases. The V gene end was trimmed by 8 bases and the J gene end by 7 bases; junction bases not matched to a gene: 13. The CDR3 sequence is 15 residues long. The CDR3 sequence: CASSKGTGGRQPQHF. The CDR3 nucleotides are TGTGCCAGCTCAAAAGGGACAGGTGGAAGGCAGCCCCAGCATTTT.

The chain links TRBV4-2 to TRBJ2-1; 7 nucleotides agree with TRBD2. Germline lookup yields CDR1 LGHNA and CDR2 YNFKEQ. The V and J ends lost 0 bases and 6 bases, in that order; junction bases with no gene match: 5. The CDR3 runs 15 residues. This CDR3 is CASSQDFASGNEQFF. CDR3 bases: TGTGCCAGCAGCCAAGATTTCGCTAGCGGCAATGAGCAGTTCTTC.

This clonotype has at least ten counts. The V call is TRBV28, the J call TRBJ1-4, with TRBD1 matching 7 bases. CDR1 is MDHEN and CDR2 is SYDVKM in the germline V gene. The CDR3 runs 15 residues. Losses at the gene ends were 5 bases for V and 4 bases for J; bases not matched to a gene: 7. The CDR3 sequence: CASSVGGTVNEKLFF. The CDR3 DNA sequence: TGTGCCAGCAGTGTTGGAGGGACAGTTAATGAAAAACTGTTTTTT.

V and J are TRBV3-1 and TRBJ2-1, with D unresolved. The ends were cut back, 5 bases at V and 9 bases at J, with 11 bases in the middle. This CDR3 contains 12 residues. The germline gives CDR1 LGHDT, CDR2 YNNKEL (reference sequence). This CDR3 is CASSTLPSEQFF. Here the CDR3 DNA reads TGTGCCAGCAGCACCCTACCCAGTGAGCAGTTCTTC.

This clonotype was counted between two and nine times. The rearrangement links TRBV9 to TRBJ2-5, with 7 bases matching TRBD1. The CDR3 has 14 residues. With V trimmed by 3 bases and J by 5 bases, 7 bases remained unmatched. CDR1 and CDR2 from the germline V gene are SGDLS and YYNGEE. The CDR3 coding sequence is TGTGCCAGCAGCGCAACAGGGGTGGGGGAGACCCAGTACTTC. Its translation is CASSATGVGETQYF.